This TCR beta chain was recorded in a study of resident and recirculating memory T cells in vitiligo (dated by TCRdb to the late 2010s). Concerning the study at large: For TCR beta sequencing, each of a few stable vitiligo patients provided PBMCs along with epidermis taken by shave biopsy from two lesional and two nonlesional sites. The human TCR beta sequencing was designed to test whether specific clones found in lesional vitiligo skin differed from the clones found in nonlesional skin and in blood. Without any cell sorting, samples were homogenized immediately before genomic DNA was extracted using the Qiagen DNeasy Blood & Tissue Kit.

TCR beta chains were amplified from genomic DNA with the immunoSEQ hsTCRB kit. The immunoSEQ service sequenced the TCR beta libraries on an Illumina MiSeq instrument. The paper's processing steps were these. Repertoire data were analyzed with the immunoSEQ Analyzer. Sourced from immuneACCESS, this table was stored by TCRdb with only in-frame sequences that have V and J called. A share of the clones is absent; for the studies checked, an unresolved V gene accounts for under half, and the remainder has no known explanation. D and trimming come from the DNA, and the V and J calls and clone size come from that table. The sample contains roughly 76,000 clones, more than 85% of them found a single time. Together, the top ten hold over 4% of the sample. General findings and caveats noted by the study authors: Even within a single patient, overlap and correlation analysis found no significant repertoire overlap between any biopsies apart from each lesion compared with itself. Working out how much the T cell clones identified in the vitiligo lesions and the human Trm versus Tcm pools each contribute will require future mechanistic studies. TCR sequences were not shared across biopsy sites or across patients, which suggests that different T cell clones infiltrate different lesions, a pattern described as private specificity. No single dominant TCR clone was found, and clonality differed from one vitiligo lesion to another.

A remark on this clone: Its target antigen remains unknown. One base away there is no much larger clone; base qualities are not given.

Vitiligo counted as stable when lesions had not changed during the previous 6 months. To qualify as stable, patients additionally needed to show no confetti depigmentation, which is a clinical sign of active vitiligo. Any patient who had received treatment in the previous three months was excluded. Ficoll density gradient centrifugation was used to isolate PBMCs from heparinized blood, after which the PBMCs were flash-frozen. The clonotype originates from a male donor with vitiligo. The sequenced sample consisted of blood.

The base sequence is TGTGCCAGCAGCCAAGGACACTCCAGCACAGATACGCAGTATTTT. The translation is CASSQGHSSTDTQYF. The rearranged chain carries TRBV9 and TRBJ2-3; a weak D assignment points to TRBD1 (5 bases agree). Including the terminal cysteine and phenylalanine, the CDR3 comprises 15 residues. Only CDR3 DNA remains: 45 bases, in frame from the first base. Between the V and J ends, shortened by 4 bases and 0 bases respectively, the junction contains 12 bases. The germline V gene gives CDR1 as SGDLS and CDR2 as YYNGEE.